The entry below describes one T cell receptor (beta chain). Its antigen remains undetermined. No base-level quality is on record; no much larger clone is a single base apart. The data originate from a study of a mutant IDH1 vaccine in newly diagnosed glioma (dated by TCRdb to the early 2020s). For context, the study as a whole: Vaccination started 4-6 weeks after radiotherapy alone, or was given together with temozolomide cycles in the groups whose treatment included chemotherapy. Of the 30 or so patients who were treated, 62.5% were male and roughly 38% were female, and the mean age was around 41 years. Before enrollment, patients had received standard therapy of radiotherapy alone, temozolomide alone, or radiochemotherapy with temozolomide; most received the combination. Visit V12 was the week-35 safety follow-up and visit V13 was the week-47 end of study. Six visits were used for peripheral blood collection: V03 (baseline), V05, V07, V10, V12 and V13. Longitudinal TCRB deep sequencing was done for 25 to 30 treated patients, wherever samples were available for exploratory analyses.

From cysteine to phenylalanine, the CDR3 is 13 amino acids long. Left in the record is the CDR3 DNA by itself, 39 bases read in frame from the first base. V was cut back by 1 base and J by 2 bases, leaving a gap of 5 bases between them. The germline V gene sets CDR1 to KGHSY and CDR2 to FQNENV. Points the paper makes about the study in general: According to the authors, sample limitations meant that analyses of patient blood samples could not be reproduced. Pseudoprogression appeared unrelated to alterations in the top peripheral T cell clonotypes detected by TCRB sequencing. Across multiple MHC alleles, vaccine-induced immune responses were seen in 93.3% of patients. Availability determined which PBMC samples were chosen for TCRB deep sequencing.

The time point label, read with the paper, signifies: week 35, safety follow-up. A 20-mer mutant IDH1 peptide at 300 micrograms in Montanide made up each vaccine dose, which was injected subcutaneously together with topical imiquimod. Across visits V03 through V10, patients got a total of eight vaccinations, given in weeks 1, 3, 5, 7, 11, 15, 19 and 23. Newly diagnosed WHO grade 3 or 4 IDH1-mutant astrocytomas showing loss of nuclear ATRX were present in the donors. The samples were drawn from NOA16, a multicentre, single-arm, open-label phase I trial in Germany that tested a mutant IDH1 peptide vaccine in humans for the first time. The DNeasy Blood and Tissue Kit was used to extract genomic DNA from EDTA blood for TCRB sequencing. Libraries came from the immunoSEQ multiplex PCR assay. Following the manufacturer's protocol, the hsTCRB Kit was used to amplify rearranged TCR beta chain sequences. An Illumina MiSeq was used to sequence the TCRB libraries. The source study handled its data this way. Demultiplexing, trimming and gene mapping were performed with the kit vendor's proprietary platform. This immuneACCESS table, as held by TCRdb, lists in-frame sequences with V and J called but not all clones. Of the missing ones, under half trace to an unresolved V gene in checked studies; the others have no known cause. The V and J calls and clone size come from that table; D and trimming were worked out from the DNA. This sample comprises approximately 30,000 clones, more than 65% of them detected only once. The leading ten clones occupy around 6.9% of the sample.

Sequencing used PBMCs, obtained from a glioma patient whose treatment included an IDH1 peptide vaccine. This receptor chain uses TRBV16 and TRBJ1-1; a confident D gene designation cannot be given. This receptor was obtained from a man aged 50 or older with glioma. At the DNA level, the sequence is TGTGCCAGCAGCCAATATGGTAACACTGAAGCTTTCTTT. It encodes CASSQYGNTEAFF.